This T cell receptor beta chain is from a study of shared clonotypes between healthy human individuals. Data came from immunoSEQ multiplex PCR; TCRdb stores just in-frame clones and leaves some out. The sample shows fewer than 600,000 clones, around 77% of them seen only once. V trimming: 3 bases; J trimming: 4 bases; junction bases outside the gene matches: 4. The germline V gene encodes CDR1 SQVTM and CDR2 ANQGSEA. The CDR3 runs to 14 residues. The sequenced sample consisted of PBMCs. The receptor was isolated from a middle-aged woman in good health. Some clones in this sample may be carry-over from other donors' samples. V usage is TRBV29-1 and J usage is TRBJ2-1; 9 bases align to TRBD2. CDR3 in amino acids: CSVDSGRMYNEQFF. CDR3 DNA: TGCAGCGTTGATAGCGGGAGAATGTACAATGAGCAGTTCTTC.